This T cell receptor beta chain was sequenced for a study of T cell repertoires in cytomegalovirus infection. Study details: Recently identified HLA-C-restricted CMV epitopes were among the peptides used. Study findings and constraints: HLA-C-restricted CMV-specific TCR beta clonotypes prevailed in the ex vivo response. CMV carriers with the relevant HLA were identified by cumulative public TCR beta family frequency.

There are 14 residues in the CDR3. Germline lookup yields CDR1 SGHVS and CDR2 FNYEAQ. This clonotype was picked up one time. Its antigen is still unknown. A read error may explain this, as a much larger clone is one base away. TCRdb re-called the reads through MiXCR, storing one row per CDR3 protein. Of 700,000 to 900,000 distinct CDR3 sequences in the sample, around 29% were seen once. The sequence derives from a human donor in good health (CMV status not recorded). Some clones in this sample may be carry-over from other donors' samples. The rearrangement uses TRBV7-6 and TRBJ2-3; D perhaps matches TRBD2 (7 bases). Sequenced material: cultured CD8+ T cells from PBMCs, taken from culture after CMV antigen stimulation. CDR3 sequence reads: CANSRGASRDTQYF. CDR3 bases: TGTGCCAACAGCCGGGGGGCCTCCCGGGATACGCAGTATTTT.